This T cell receptor beta chain was documented in a study of T cell changes during pregnancy in multiple sclerosis. Assay: immunoSEQ multiplex PCR; the TCRdb copy retains only in-frame clones and omits some. The repertoire has roughly 90,000 clones, about 91% of them found once; the top ten carry 1.5% to 2%. The material sequenced was peripheral blood, taken in the first trimester of pregnancy. The clonotype was recovered from a female donor in good health, enrolled as a control in a pregnancy study.

The DNA for the CDR3 is TGTGCCAGCAGTTTCAGGGGCGAGCAGTACTTC. It is translated as CASSFRGEQYF. The chain couples TRBV6-6 to TRBJ2-7, with a possible D match to TRBD1 (6 bases). Germline V CDR1 and CDR2: MNHNY, SVGAGI (reference sequence). The CDR3 contains 11 residues. The V end lost 4 bases, the J end lost 6 bases, and 7 bases lay between the germline ends.